This is a list of T cell receptor beta chains from one sample in a study of control samples from healthy donors and cancer patients. Produced via immunoSEQ multiplex PCR; TCRdb's table is partial and in-frame only. Of fewer than 250,000 clones in the sample, about nine tenths are singletons; the top ten hold 1.8%. Sequencing was carried out using blood. These receptors were taken from a young man in good health. The CDR3 runs from the conserved cysteine through the conserved F or W. Fields, in order: clone size, V gene, D gene, J gene, CDR3 DNA, CDR3 protein. D genes are given only for firm matches. Clone size is given for some rows only: seen once, a few or many times, or a class if the clone is expanded.

NA,TRBV29-1,NA,TRBJ2-2,TGCAGCGTTGAGCGACGGACAGCGAACACCGGGGAGCTGTTTTTT,CSVERRTANTGELFF
NA,TRBV5-1,NA,TRBJ2-7,TGCGCCAGCAGCCTAAGGGAGGGGGGCAGGTACGAGCAGTACTTC,CASSLREGGRYEQYF
NA,TRBV5-1,NA,TRBJ2-6,TGCGCCAGCAGCTTATCCCCCGGTGGGGCCAACGTCCTGACTTTC,CASSLSPGGANVLTF
NA,TRBV6-4,NA,TRBJ2-1,TGTGCCAGCAGTGACTCTCGTCCAGGGGAGCAGTTCTTC,CASSDSRPGEQFF
NA,TRBV11-3,NA,TRBJ2-6,TGTGCCAGCAGCTTAGAGTCCAACCGGGCTGGGGCCAACGTCCTGACTTTC,CASSLESNRAGANVLTF
NA,TRBV5-1,NA,TRBJ1-1,TGCGCCAGCCGTTTAGCGGAGGACACTGAAGCTTTCTTT,CASRLAEDTEAFF
NA,TRBV24-1,NA,TRBJ2-6,TGTGCCACCGAATTCGGAATCTTGGCTGGGGCCAACGTCCTGACTTTC,CATEFGILAGANVLTF
NA,TRBV12-5,TRBD2,TRBJ2-5,TGTGCTAGTGGTTCAACCGGGACTAGCGGGGCGGCGCAGACCCAGTACTTC,CASGSTGTSGAAQTQYF
NA,TRBV27,NA,TRBJ2-7,TGTGCCAGCAGTCCCTCAGCCGCCGATCCCTACGAGCAGTACTTC,CASSPSAADPYEQYF
NA,TRBV7-9,NA,TRBJ1-2,TGTGCCAGCAGCTTAGAGTCCAGGACATTGGGGTTGGGCTATGGCTACACCTTC,CASSLESRTLGLGYGYTF
NA,TRBV5-1,TRBD2,TRBJ2-1,TGCGCCAGCAGCTTACTAGCGGGGGGGCCCGGGAATGAGCAGTTCTTC,CASSLLAGGPGNEQFF
NA,TRBV2,NA,TRBJ2-7,TGTGCCAGCAGTATCACGGGCGCGCCCTACGAGCAGTACTTC,CASSITGAPYEQYF
NA,TRBV21-1,NA,TRBJ2-1,TGTGCCAGCAGCACCCCCCCAGGAAGGGCGACGGGAAATGAGCAGTTCTTC,CASSTPPGRATGNEQFF
NA,TRBV7-2,NA,TRBJ2-2,TGTGCCAGCAGCTTAGCTGGCGCGGGGAACACCGGGGAGCTGTTTTTT,CASSLAGAGNTGELFF
few,TRBV12-2,NA,TRBJ2-2,TGTGCAAGTCAGGGGGATCAGGGCGGGGAGCTGTTTTTT,CASQGDQGGELFF
once,TRBV11-2,NA,TRBJ1-6,TGTGCCAGCAGCCCGACGACAGCCTATAATTCACCCCTCCACTTT,CASSPTTAYNSPLHF
NA,TRBV3-1/TRBV3-2,NA,TRBJ2-3,TGTGCCAGCAGCCAATGGGTATCTAGAGATACGCAGTATTTT,CASSQWVSRDTQYF
NA,TRBV19,TRBD2,TRBJ2-7,TGTGCCAGTAGCTTGACTAGCGGGAGCTCCTACGAGCAGTACTTC,CASSLTSGSSYEQYF
once,TRBV28,NA,TRBJ2-1,TGTGCCAGCAGTTTGAGGTACAATGAGCAGTTCTTC,CASSLRYNEQFF
NA,TRBV10-2,NA,TRBJ1-1,TGCGCCAGCAGTGAGGGGACTTACTACGTAACAGGGAACACTGAAGCTTTCTTT,CASSEGTYYVTGNTEAFF
NA,TRBV6-5,NA,TRBJ1-5,TGTGCCAGCAGTTACCGGGGAGGCAATCAGCCCCAGCATTTT,CASSYRGGNQPQHF
NA,TRBV3-1/TRBV3-2,NA,TRBJ1-3,TGTGCCAGCAGCCAAGAATTGCGGGGCACCATATATTTT,CASSQELRGTIYF